Included here is one TCR beta chain sequence, with context. With 60 Vbeta and 13 Jbeta primers, the PCR was carried out. Original processing notes: In a later analysis, the count reached 75 million to 90 million unique TCR beta chains, with about 11 million shared. Assay: immunoSEQ multiplex PCR; the TCRdb copy retains only in-frame clones and omits some. Clone size and V and J calls were adopted from that table, with D and trimming inferred from the DNA. This table holds about 170,000 clones, over 60% found once. This specimen comes from a study of cytomegalovirus exposure and HLA in healthy donors. This CDR3 region has 18 residues. The J segment lost 1 base and the V segment lost 2 bases, leaving 13 bases of the junction unmatched. Germline CDR1 reads SGHRS; CDR2 reads YFSETQ.

The specimen was PBMCs. This receptor was identified in a woman in her forties or fifties in good health and CMV-seropositive. The chain uses TRBV5-1 and TRBJ2-7, with 9 nucleotides matching TRBD2. CDR3 bases: TGCGCCAGCAGCTTTTCCGGGACTAGCAGGGTGGGGTCCTACGAGCAGTACTTC. Translated: CASSFSGTSRVGSYEQYF.